The 26 T cell receptor beta chains reported below all come from one sample, sequenced in a study of blood T cell repertoires in COVID-19. Some clones are missing from TCRdb's copy, which holds only in-frame ones; the method was immunoSEQ multiplex PCR. The top ten hold 0.8% to 1% of the sample, which has more than 150,000 clones, about 83% seen once. Sequencing was performed on peripheral blood. The receptor source for this set is a woman younger than 35 who had recovered from COVID-19.

The rearrangement joins TRBV6-4 to TRBJ2-3, with TRBD2 as a possible D gene (5 bases). The CDR3 length is 14 residues. Germline V gives CDR1 MRHNA, CDR2 SNTAGT. Between the trimmed V and J ends, which lost 2 bases and 4 bases, there was a span of 10 bases. The CDR3 bases are TGTGCCAGCAGTGACATCGGGGAGCCAGATACGCAGTATTTT. This sequence encodes CASSDIGEPDTQYF.

This clone has more than one count but fewer than ten. The chain joins TRBV7-2 to TRBJ2-2; D is unclear. V was clipped by 8 bases and J by 5 bases, with 9 bases between them. The length of the CDR3 is 12 residues. Germline assignment: CDR1 SGHTA and CDR2 FQGNSA. CDR3 nucleotides: TGTGCCAGCCGTCTTAGAACCGGGGAGCTGTTTTTT. Its translation: CASRLRTGELFF.

The chain combines TRBV10-3 with TRBJ1-2; TRBD1 agrees at 8 bases. The CDR3 runs to 12 residues. The V gene's germline CDR1 is ENHRY and CDR2 SYGVKD. Unmatched junction bases numbered 7, after V lost 10 bases and J lost 6 bases. CDR3 loop: CATQTGEDGYTF. CDR3 sequence (DNA): TGTGCCACCCAGACAGGGGAGGATGGCTACACCTTC.

This clone was counted a few times. The chain carries TRBV9 and TRBJ2-5, with 9 bases aligning to TRBD2. Germline CDR1 reads SGDLS; CDR2 reads YYNGEE. The junction had 7 bases not matched to a gene; V was cut back by 2 bases and J by 5 bases. The CDR3 sequence is 15 residues long. The CDR3 DNA sequence: TGTGCCAGCAGCGTCGGAAGCGGGGGGTTCGAGACCCAGTACTTC. Translated: CASSVGSGGFETQYF.

The V and J genes are TRBV12-5 and TRBJ2-5; tentative D call: TRBD2 (6 bases). CDR3 length equals 13 residues. V dropped 2 bases and J dropped 3 bases, with 7 bases sitting between them. Germline CDR1 reads LGHNT; CDR2 reads FRNRAP. CDR3 nucleotides: TGTGCTAGTGGTTTGTCGGGAGAAGAGACCCAGTACTTC. Translating gives CASGLSGEETQYF.

The V call is TRBV2, the J call TRBJ2-7, with D possibly being TRBD1 (6 bases). Germline CDR1 reads SNHLY; CDR2 reads FYNNEI. V lost 8 bases and J lost 1, with 15 bases in between. The CDR3 length is 14 residues. This chain's CDR3 is CASDESRGSYEQYF. As DNA, the CDR3 is TGTGCCAGCGACGAGAGCAGGGGATCCTACGAGCAGTACTTC. The full variable domain, rest sourced from reference TRBV2 and TRBJ2-7, is EPEVTQTPSHQVTQMGQEVILRCVPISNHLYFYWYRQILGQKVEFLVSFYNNEISEKSEIFDDQFSVERPDGSNFTLKIRSTKLEDSAMYFCASDESRGSYEQYFGPGTRLTVT.

The J gene is TRBJ2-1, the V gene TRBV7-3, with TRBD2 identical over 11 bases. This CDR3 has 17 amino acids. Germline V gives CDR1 SGHTA, CDR2 FQGTGA. V shed 3 bases and J 8 bases; nucleotides not matched to a gene: 12. CDR3 residues: CASSLGGSGRAGHEQFF. In DNA form, the CDR3 reads TGTGCCAGCAGCTTGGGTGGTAGCGGGAGGGCCGGGCATGAGCAGTTCTTC.

The rearrangement uses TRBV24-1 and TRBJ1-5, with D possibly being TRBD1 (6 bases). CDR3 size: 17 residues. The germline gives CDR1 KGHDR, CDR2 SFDVKD. V lost 3 bases to trimming and J lost 0 bases, with 14 bases between them. Here the CDR3 DNA reads TGTGCCACCAGTGATACCCACCTAGGGGGTAGCAATCAGCCCCAGCATTTT. Amino acid sequence: CATSDTHLGGSNQPQHF.

The chain uses TRBV5-5 and TRBJ2-7, with a weak D call TRBD1 (5 bases). The CDR3 loop spans 12 amino acids. CDR1 and CDR2 from the germline V gene are SGHKS and YYEKEE (reference sequence). V gave up 1 base and J gave up 6 bases, with 8 bases separating them. The CDR3, as DNA: TGTGCCAGCAGCTTGCAGGGTCGCGAGCAGTACTTC. This translates into CASSLQGREQYF.

J is TRBJ2-7 and V is TRBV19; D is undetermined. V dropped 4 bases and J dropped 0 bases, with 4 bases sitting between them. This CDR3 spans 12 amino acids. Per the germline V gene, CDR1 is LNHDA and CDR2 is SQIVND (reference sequence). In nucleotides, the CDR3 is TGTGCCAGTAGTAGGAGCTCCTACGAGCAGTACTTC. Translating gives CASSRSSYEQYF.

The genes are TRBV6-2 or TRBV6-3 and TRBJ2-1; D not certain. The CDR3 runs to 14 residues. V was trimmed by 0 bases and J by 0 bases, leaving 3 bases between them. CDR1 is MNHEY, CDR2 SVGEGT, per germline. The CDR3 here is CASSYSLSYNEQFF. The CDR3 DNA is TGTGCCAGCAGTTACTCACTCTCCTACAATGAGCAGTTCTTC.

The chain uses TRBV7-2 and TRBJ2-2; TRBD2 matches at 8 bases. Germline CDR1 SGHTA, CDR2 FQGNSA. The CDR3 runs 15 residues. The J segment lost 6 bases and the V segment lost 5 bases, leaving 8 bases of the junction unmatched. CDR3 protein: CASSIHPGLAGELFF. In DNA, the CDR3 is TGTGCCAGCAGCATTCACCCGGGACTAGCCGGGGAGCTGTTTTTT. Using reference TRBV7-2 and TRBJ2-2 for the parts outside the CDR3, the full variable domain is GAGVSQSPSNKVTEKGKDVELRCDPISGHTALYWYRQSLGQGLEFLIYFQGNSAPDKSGLPSDRFSAERTGGSVSTLTIQRTQQEDSAVYLCASSIHPGLAGELFFGEGSRLTVL.

This clone was observed a few times. The CDR3 spells CASSQAEFIPPHTGELFF. The CDR3 DNA reads as TGCGCCAGCAGCCAAGCTGAGTTTATTCCACCTCACACCGGGGAGCTGTTTTTT. The rearrangement links TRBV4-1 to TRBJ2-2; D gene uncertain. Trimming cost V 1 base and J 3 bases, with 18 bases left between them. The CDR3 spans 18 residues. Looked up from germline, CDR1 is MGHRA and CDR2 is YSYEKL.

The chain is built from TRBV5-4 and TRBJ2-1; the D gene is possibly TRBD2 (6 bases). This CDR3 contains 14 residues. Germline CDR1 SGHNT, CDR2 YYREEE (reference sequence). V was clipped by 9 bases and J by 2 bases, with 15 bases between them. The CDR3 region has the DNA TGTGCCACGACTCGGGAGCGGACCTACAATGAGCAGTTCTTC. It translates to CATTRERTYNEQFF.

The chain uses TRBV12-3 or TRBV12-4 and TRBJ2-1; D unclear. Trimming took 5 bases from V and 6 from J, leaving 5 bases between them. The CDR3 is 11 residues long. The CDR3 here is CASSPSNEQFF. The DNA for the CDR3 is TGTGCCAGCAGTCCCTCCAATGAGCAGTTCTTC.

J is TRBJ2-3 and V is TRBV7-3; TRBD2 matches at 10 bases. The trim removed 2 bases at V and 1 base at J, leaving 9 bases unmatched. CDR1 is SGHTA, CDR2 FQGTGA, per germline. The CDR3 totals 18 residues. CDR3 loop: CASSLGVAGGVRTDTQYF. The CDR3 coding sequence is TGTGCCAGCAGCTTAGGGGTAGCGGGGGGCGTTCGCACAGATACGCAGTATTTT.

This sequence joins TRBV4-3 and TRBJ2-3; 10 nucleotides line up with TRBD2. The germline gives CDR1 LGHNA, CDR2 YSLEER. V was pared by 0 bases and J by 4 bases, with 7 bases of the junction left unmatched. CDR3 length: 17 residues. The CDR3, as DNA: TGCGCCAGCAGCCAAGATAAGCGGGAGGGCCGCCCAGATACGCAGTATTTT. Protein sequence: CASSQDKREGRPDTQYF.

Concerning this clone itself: At the DNA level, this CDR3 is encoded by other sequences in the same sample as well. The rearrangement uses TRBV7-8 and TRBJ2-5; 8 bases line up with TRBD1. This CDR3 has 14 residues. After removal of 5 bases from V and 5 bases from J, the junction contained 7 bases not matched to a gene. Germline CDR1 is SGHVS and CDR2 is FQNEAQ. The CDR3 DNA reads as TGTGCCAGCAGCCCCGGACAGGGAGGCGAGACCCAGTACTTC. Protein sequence: CASSPGQGGETQYF.

The chain is built from TRBV19 and TRBJ2-1; possibly TRBD2 for D (5 bases). V shed 9 bases and J shed 10 bases, with 19 bases lying between them. Germline V gives CDR1 LNHDA, CDR2 SQIVND (reference sequence). The CDR3 runs to 13 residues. In DNA form, the CDR3 reads TGTGCCAGCACTCCACTAGAGAGCCCCGAGCAGTTCTTC. Amino acid sequence: CASTPLESPEQFF.

This sequence joins TRBV4-1 and TRBJ1-6; TRBD1 matches at 9 bases. This CDR3 spans 15 amino acids. Germline lookup yields CDR1 MGHRA and CDR2 YSYEKL. V gave up 1 base and J gave up 10 bases; unmatched junction bases: 5. The CDR3 is CASSQARDRESPLHF. The CDR3 DNA sequence: TGCGCCAGCAGCCAAGCCCGGGACAGGGAATCACCCCTCCACTTT.

The V and J genes are TRBV6-2 or TRBV6-3 and TRBJ2-1, with D unresolved. CDR1 and CDR2 from the germline V gene are MNHEY and SVGEGT. The ends were cut back, 0 bases at V and 0 bases at J, with 6 bases in the middle. The length of the CDR3 is 15 residues. The CDR3 DNA reads TGTGCCAGCAGTTACTCTCAGAACTCCTACAATGAGCAGTTCTTC. It encodes CASSYSQNSYNEQFF.

The chain joins TRBV7-2 to TRBJ2-1; D is ambiguous. The germline CDR1 and CDR2 sequences are SGHTA and FQGNSA. V was pared by 3 bases and J by 6 bases, with 15 bases between. There are 15 residues in the CDR3. The CDR3 bases are TGTGCCAGCAGCTTTAGAATATCAGGAACCAATGAGCAGTTCTTC. Its protein is CASSFRISGTNEQFF.

The genes are TRBV13 and TRBJ1-6; 9 nucleotides match TRBD1. CDR1 is PRHDT and CDR2 is FYEKMQ in the germline V gene (reference sequence). The CDR3 has 14 amino acids. V shed 2 bases and J 12 bases; nucleotides not matched to a gene: 5. The CDR3 DNA reads as TGTGCCAGCAGCTTAAACCGGGGACAGGGACCCCTCCACTTT. Its protein product is CASSLNRGQGPLHF.

V usage is TRBV11-2 and J usage is TRBJ1-2; 10 nucleotides line up with TRBD1. The CDR3 contains 15 residues. CDR1 SGHAT and CDR2 FQNNGV come from the germline V gene. J lost 3 bases, V lost 4 bases, and 5 bases had no gene match. CDR3 amino acids: CASSSRTGGDYGYTF. Here the CDR3 DNA reads TGTGCCAGCAGCTCCCGGACAGGGGGGGACTATGGCTACACCTTC.

This chain links TRBV12-3 or TRBV12-4 with TRBJ1-2; TRBD1 aligns across 7 bases. The CDR3 is 13 residues long. V shed 5 bases and J 6 bases; nucleotides not matched to a gene: 6. This CDR3 is CASSLGGEHGYTF. The CDR3 DNA reads TGTGCCAGCAGTCTAGGGGGCGAGCATGGCTACACCTTC.

The chain joins TRBV6-5 to TRBJ1-5; TRBD1 matches at 7 bases. The CDR3 consists of 13 residues. V dropped 5 bases and J dropped 4; count of bases not matched to a gene: 2. Germline CDR1 reads MNHEY; CDR2 reads SVGAGI. CDR3 in amino acids: CASSQGQNQPQHF. CDR3 DNA: TGTGCCAGCAGTCAGGGACAGAATCAGCCCCAGCATTTT.